This T cell receptor (beta chain) was recorded in a study of T cell responses to AZD1222 COVID-19 vaccine. Whole-study results and caveats: Donors were mostly white British, more females; clonal diversity possibly underestimated.

The germline V gene encodes CDR1 LGHNT and CDR2 FRNRAP. J was trimmed by 8 bases and V by 5 bases; bases with no gene match: 11. The CDR3 covers 16 residues. As to this clone: No antigen is known for it.

The method was immunoSEQ multiplex PCR; TCRdb's version includes in-frame clones alone and lacks a portion of them. The data contain roughly 120,000 clones, about 92% of them seen just once; the ten biggest clones take up about 3%. The sequence was collected from an adult in good health. This specimen was peripheral blood, taken on day 0 of AZD1222 vaccination. The chain employs TRBV12-5 and TRBJ2-1; TRBD2 matches 11 bases. CDR3 sequence: CASGTRLAGGVDEQFF. In nucleotides, the CDR3 is TGTGCTAGTGGTACCAGATTAGCGGGAGGGGTGGATGAGCAGTTCTTC.